The 7 T cell receptor beta chains given below trace back to one sample, sequenced in a study of technical replicates of blood from a handful of donors. Assay used: immunoSEQ multiplex PCR; TCRdb lists only in-frame clones, some missing. The profile shows around 61,000 clones, 97% of them singletons. Sequencing was carried out using T cells isolated from PBMCs. These receptors originate from a human donor in good health.

J is TRBJ1-2 and V is TRBV11-2; the D is unclear. The CDR3 sequence is 13 residues long. CDR1 and CDR2 (germline): SGHAT, FQNNGV. Trimming cost V 5 bases and J 7 bases, with 14 bases left between them. CDR3 amino acids: CASSLSGAAGYTF. In nucleotides, the CDR3 is TGTGCCAGCAGCCTAAGCGGCGCAGCTGGCTACACCTTC.

The chain is built from TRBV19 and TRBJ2-2, with D hard to call. V was pared by 1 base and J by 3 bases, with 3 bases between. Per germline, CDR1 LNHDA and CDR2 SQIVND (reference sequence). The CDR3 is made up of 13 amino acids. The CDR3 loop reads CASSIGHTGELFF. The CDR3 bases are TGTGCCAGTAGTATAGGGCACACCGGGGAGCTGTTTTTT.

This chain links TRBV4-1 with TRBJ1-2; TRBD1 is a possible D gene (6 bases). Germline CDR1 and CDR2: MGHRA and YSYEKL. Trimming removed 0 bases at V and 4 bases at J, with 18 bases between. The length of the CDR3 is 17 residues. DNA of the CDR3: TGCGCCAGCAGCCAAGATAGGGGGATGGGGGCTGCCTATGGCTACACCTTC. It specifies CASSQDRGMGAAYGYTF.

This sequence joins TRBV9 and TRBJ2-1, with TRBD2 identical over 12 bases. With V trimmed by 3 bases and J by 7 bases, 8 bases remained unmatched. Per the germline V gene, CDR1 is SGDLS and CDR2 is YYNGEE. The CDR3 extends over 16 amino acids. CDR3 DNA sequence: TGTGCCAGCAGCGCGCAGACTAGCGGGAGAAGGAATGAGCAGTTCTTC. It specifies CASSAQTSGRRNEQFF.

In DNA form, the CDR3 reads TGTGCCAGCAGCGCCACAGGGGGCGCGGGAAACACCATATATTTT. The encoded protein is CASSATGGAGNTIYF. The chain carries TRBV9 and TRBJ1-3; 9 nucleotides match TRBD1. Trimming cost V 3 bases and J 4 bases; bases outside gene matches: 5. The CDR3 length is 15 residues. Germline CDR1 reads SGDLS; CDR2 reads YYNGEE.

This clone came up once. V is TRBV28 and J is TRBJ1-2; D possibly corresponds to TRBD1 (5 bases). The CDR3 totals 11 residues. Germline V gives CDR1 MDHEN, CDR2 SYDVKM. The CDR3 spells CAYGQGYGYTF. For the CDR3, the DNA is TGTGCTTACGGGCAGGGCTATGGCTACACCTTC.

The DNA for the CDR3 is TGTGCCAGCAGTTACTTCTCCGGGAACACTGAAGCTTTCTTT. Residues: CASSYFSGNTEAFF. The gene calls are TRBV6-5 and TRBJ1-1; D not certain. This CDR3 has 14 residues. V was clipped by 1 base and J by 1 base, with 7 bases between them. Looked up from germline, CDR1 is MNHEY and CDR2 is SVGAGI.